This TCR beta chain emerged from a study of tumor-infiltrating lymphocytes in primary liver carcinoma. Findings of the study overall: It was tumor-adjacent and tumor-blood pairs that overlapped less than tumor region pairs did. Tumors reached a significantly greater top-250-clone fraction than blood did (p = 0.039).

Comment on this clonotype: Its antigen is unknown. At one end, the junction sequence differs from germline, possibly due to a read error.

Using a constant-region primer together with ProtoScript II reverse transcriptase, TCR beta cDNA was made from roughly 520 ng of total RNA. Nested multiplex PCR, run for three rounds with slightly modified ARM-PCR, yielded TCR beta libraries. The two initial PCR rounds, about 9 cycles each, used TRBV1-TRBV30 forward and C-beta reverse primers. TCRdb called the multiplex PCR reads again in MiXCR, with one record for every CDR3 protein. This sample has about 330,000 distinct CDR3 sequences, with roughly 61% found just once. Out of unsorted whole blood came the blood RNA, and germline DNA was extracted as well. The CDR3 contains 15 residues.

This sequence was found in a man in his forties with primary liver carcinoma and hepatitis B virus infection. The sequencing input was peripheral blood. The V call is TRBV12-3 or TRBV12-4, the J call TRBJ2-5, with 7 positions matching TRBD2. CDR3 in amino acids: CAGSLAFAGDETQYF. The CDR3 nucleotides are TGTGCCGGCAGTTTAGCCTTCGCGGGAGATGAGACCCAGTACTTC.